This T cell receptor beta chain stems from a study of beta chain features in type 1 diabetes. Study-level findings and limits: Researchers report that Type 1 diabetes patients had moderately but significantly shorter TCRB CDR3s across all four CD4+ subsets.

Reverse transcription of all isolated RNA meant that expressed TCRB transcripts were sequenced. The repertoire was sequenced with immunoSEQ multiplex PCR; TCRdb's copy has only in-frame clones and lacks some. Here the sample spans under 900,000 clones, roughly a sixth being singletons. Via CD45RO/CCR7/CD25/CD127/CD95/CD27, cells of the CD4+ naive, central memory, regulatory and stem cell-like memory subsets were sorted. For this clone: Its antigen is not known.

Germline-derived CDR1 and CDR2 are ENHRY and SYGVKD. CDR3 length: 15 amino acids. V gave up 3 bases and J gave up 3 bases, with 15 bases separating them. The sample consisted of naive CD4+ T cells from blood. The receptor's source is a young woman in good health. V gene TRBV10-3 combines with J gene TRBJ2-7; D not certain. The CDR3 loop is CAISDVRTSLYEQYF. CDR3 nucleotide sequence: TGTGCCATCAGTGACGTGAGGACGAGCCTCTACGAGCAGTACTTC.